A selection of T cell receptor beta chains follows, all from one sample in a study of blood T cell repertoires in COVID-19. Clones were read by immunoSEQ multiplex PCR, and TCRdb kept only the in-frame ones, dropping some. This table has about 68,000 clones, roughly 91% appearing once. Sequenced sample: peripheral blood. The source of these receptors is a man in his forties with COVID-19, enrolled during active disease. Both conserved end residues are part of each CDR3. D genes are given only for firm matches. Rows give clone size only sometimes, using once, few, many, or a class for an expanded clone.

TRBJ2-7 . TRBV3-1/TRBV3-2 once CASSHGYEQYF TGTGCCAGCAGCCACGGGTACGAGCAGTACTTC
TRBJ1-4 . TRBV30 . CAWSPLSPSFQGEKLFF TGTGCCTGGAGTCCCCTCTCCCCCTCGTTCCAGGGGGAAAAACTGTTTTTT
TRBJ1-3 . TRBV4-1 . CASSQGQENAGNTIYF TGCGCCAGCAGCCAAGGGCAGGAAAACGCTGGAAACACCATATATTTT
TRBJ2-7 TRBD1 TRBV30 once CAWRGPKPGQGFYEQYF TGTGCCTGGAGGGGACCGAAACCGGGACAGGGGTTCTACGAGCAGTACTTC
TRBJ1-5 . TRBV5-5 . CASSLVSDQPQHF TGTGCCAGCAGCTTGGTCAGTGATCAGCCCCAGCATTTT
TRBJ2-1 . TRBV14 . CASSPQGSNEQFF TGTGCCAGCAGCCCACAGGGATCCAATGAGCAGTTCTTC
TRBJ2-1 TRBD2 TRBV4-2 few CASSPRSGLAGDNEQFF TGTGCCAGCAGCCCCAGAAGCGGACTAGCGGGGGACAATGAGCAGTTCTTC
TRBJ1-1 . TRBV4-2 . CASSSSPGRETEAFF TGTGCCAGCAGCTCCTCACCAGGGAGGGAAACTGAAGCTTTCTTT
TRBJ2-2 . TRBV6-5 . CASSLAPNTGELFF TGTGCCAGCAGTCTAGCGCCGAACACCGGGGAGCTGTTTTTT
TRBJ2-1 TRBD1 TRBV7-9 . CASSWTGSDYNEQFF TGTGCCAGCAGCTGGACAGGGTCTGACTACAATGAGCAGTTCTTC
TRBJ2-3 TRBD2 TRBV30 . CAWSKLAGGENTDTQYF TGTGCCTGGAGTAAACTAGCGGGGGGCGAGAACACAGATACGCAGTATTTT
TRBJ1-6 TRBD1 TRBV30 . CAWRHTGTANSPLHF TGTGCCTGGAGACACACCGGGACAGCAAATTCACCCCTCCACTTT
TRBJ2-1 TRBD2 TRBV3-1/TRBV3-2 . CASRPGGLYNEQFF TGTGCCAGCCGGCCCGGGGGGTTATACAATGAGCAGTTCTTC
TRBJ2-3 . TRBV7-8 once CASSPARRETDTQYF TGTGCCAGCAGCCCGGCCCGCCGGGAGACAGATACGCAGTATTTT
TRBJ1-1 TRBD1 TRBV5-4 . CASREGQGGTNTEAFF TGTGCCAGCAGGGAAGGACAGGGGGGGACGAACACTGAAGCTTTCTTT
TRBJ2-3 . TRBV7-9 . CASSKDRDGTDTQYF TGTGCCAGCAGCAAGGACAGAGATGGCACAGATACGCAGTATTTT
TRBJ1-1 . TRBV30 . CAWSVGPGNTEAFF TGTGCCTGGAGTGTAGGTCCGGGTAACACTGAAGCTTTCTTT
TRBJ1-2 . TRBV2 . CAVLPQVALGGYTF TGTGCCGTCCTGCCACAGGTAGCCTTGGGAGGCTACACCTTC
TRBJ1-1 . TRBV4-1 . CASSHPFERGGNTEAFF TGCGCCAGCAGCCACCCCTTTGAGAGAGGGGGGAACACTGAAGCTTTCTTT
TRBJ2-7 . TRBV3-1/TRBV3-2 . CASSQAGGNYEQYF TGTGCCAGCAGCCAAGCGGGGGGCAACTACGAGCAGTACTTC
TRBJ1-6 . TRBV15 . CATSPRGSESPLHF TGTGCCACCAGCCCCAGGGGATCGGAGTCACCCCTCCACTTT
TRBJ2-7 . TRBV11-2 . CASSLRRVPYEQYF TGTGCCAGCAGCTTACGACGGGTTCCCTACGAGCAGTACTTC
TRBJ1-2 . TRBV5-4 few CASTLGAGSNYGYTF TGTGCCAGCACCCTTGGAGCGGGATCTAACTATGGCTACACCTTC
TRBJ1-5 . TRBV5-3 . CARSPPGQPQHF TGTGCCAGAAGCCCCCCCGGTCAGCCCCAGCATTTT
TRBJ2-3 . TRBV6-5 once CASWPSATDTQYF TGTGCCAGCTGGCCTAGCGCCACAGATACGCAGTATTTT
TRBJ1-1 . TRBV27 . CASRVPGVTEAFF TGTGCCAGCAGGGTACCCGGTGTTACTGAAGCTTTCTTT
TRBJ2-3 TRBD2 TRBV30 once CAWSPRGTSSTDTQYF TGTGCCTGGAGTCCAAGGGGGACTAGCTCCACAGATACGCAGTATTTT
TRBJ2-7 . TRBV21-1 . CASSKSRGNEQYF TGTGCCAGCAGCAAATCTAGGGGGAACGAGCAGTACTTC
TRBJ1-5 . TRBV6-6 once CASSYGDQPQHF TGTGCCAGCAGTTACGGAGATCAGCCCCAGCATTTT
TRBJ2-2 TRBD1 TRBV7-3 . CASSLFRESGQGNTGELFF TGTGCCAGCAGCTTATTTCGCGAATCGGGACAGGGTAACACCGGGGAGCTGTTTTTT
TRBJ2-2 TRBD2 TRBV2 . CASSVRGGEDTGELFF TGTGCCAGCAGTGTGCGTGGGGGGGAGGACACCGGGGAGCTGTTTTTT